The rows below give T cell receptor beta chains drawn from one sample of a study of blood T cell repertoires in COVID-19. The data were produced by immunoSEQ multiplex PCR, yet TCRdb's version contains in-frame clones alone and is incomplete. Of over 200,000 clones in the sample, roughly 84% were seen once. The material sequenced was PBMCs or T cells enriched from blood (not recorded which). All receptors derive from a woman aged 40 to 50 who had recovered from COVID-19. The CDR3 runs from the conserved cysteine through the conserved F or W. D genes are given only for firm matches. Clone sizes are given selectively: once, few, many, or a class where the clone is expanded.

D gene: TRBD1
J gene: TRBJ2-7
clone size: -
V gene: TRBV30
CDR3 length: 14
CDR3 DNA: TGTGCCTGGAGTTCCCGGGACAGAACCTACGAGCAGTACTTC
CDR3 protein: CAWSSRDRTYEQYF

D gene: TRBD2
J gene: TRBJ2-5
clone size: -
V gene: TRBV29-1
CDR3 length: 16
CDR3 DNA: TGCAGCGTTGAGTGGGTGCGGGAGGACGTACAAGAGACCCAGTACTTC
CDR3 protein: CSVEWVREDVQETQYF

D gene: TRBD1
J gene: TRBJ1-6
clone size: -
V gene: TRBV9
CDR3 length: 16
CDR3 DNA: TGTGCCAGCAGCCCCCACTCGGACAGGGTAAACTCACCCCTCCACTTT
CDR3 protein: CASSPHSDRVNSPLHF

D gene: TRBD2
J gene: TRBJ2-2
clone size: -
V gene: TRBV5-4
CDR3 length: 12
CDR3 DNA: TGTGCCAGCAGCGGCGGGGGCGGGGAGCTGTTTTTT
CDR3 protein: CASSGGGGELFF

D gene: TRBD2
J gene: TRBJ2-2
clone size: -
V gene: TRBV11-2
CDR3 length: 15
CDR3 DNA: TGTGCCAGCAGCTCCGGGACTACAAACACCGGGGAGCTGTTTTTT
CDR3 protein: CASSSGTTNTGELFF

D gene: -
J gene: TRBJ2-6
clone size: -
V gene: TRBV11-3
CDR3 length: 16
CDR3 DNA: TGTGCCAGCAGCCCCGTTCGGGGATCTGGGGCCAACGTCCTGACTTTC
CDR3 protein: CASSPVRGSGANVLTF

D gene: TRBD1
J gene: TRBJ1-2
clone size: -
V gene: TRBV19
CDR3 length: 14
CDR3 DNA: TGTGCCAGTAGTATCGGACAGGCGTCAGGGGGCTACACCTTC
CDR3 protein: CASSIGQASGGYTF

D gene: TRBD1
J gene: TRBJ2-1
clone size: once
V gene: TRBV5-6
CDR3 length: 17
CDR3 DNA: TGTGCCAGCAGCTCCGGGACAGGGAAGCTCGAGGCTCGGGAGCAGTTCTTC
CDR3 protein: CASSSGTGKLEAREQFF

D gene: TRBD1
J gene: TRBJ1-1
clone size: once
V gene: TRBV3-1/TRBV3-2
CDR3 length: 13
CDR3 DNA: TGTGCCAGCACCCTAAGACAGGGCACTGAAGCTTTCTTT
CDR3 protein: CASTLRQGTEAFF

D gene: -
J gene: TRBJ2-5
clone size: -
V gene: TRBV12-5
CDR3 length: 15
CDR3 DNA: TGTGCTAGTGGGGCCCAAGTCCTAGGTCTTCGGGCCCAGTACTTC
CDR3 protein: CASGAQVLGLRAQYF

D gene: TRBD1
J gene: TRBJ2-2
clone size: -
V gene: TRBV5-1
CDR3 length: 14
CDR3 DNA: TGCGCCAGCTGTACAGGGGGCAACACCGGGGAGCTGTTTTTT
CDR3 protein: CASCTGGNTGELFF

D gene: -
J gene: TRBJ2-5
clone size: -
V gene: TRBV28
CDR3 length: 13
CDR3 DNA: TGTGCCAGCAGGCATAGAGATCAAGAGACCCAGTACTTC
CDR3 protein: CASRHRDQETQYF

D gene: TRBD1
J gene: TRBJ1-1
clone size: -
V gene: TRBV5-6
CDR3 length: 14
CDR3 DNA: TGTGCCAGCACCCTACCTGGACAGGGCGCTGAAGCTTTCTTT
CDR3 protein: CASTLPGQGAEAFF

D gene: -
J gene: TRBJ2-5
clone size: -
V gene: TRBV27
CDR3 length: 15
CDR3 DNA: TGTGCCAGCAGTTTAACTAGTCCGTACCAAGAGACCCAGTACTTC
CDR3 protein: CASSLTSPYQETQYF

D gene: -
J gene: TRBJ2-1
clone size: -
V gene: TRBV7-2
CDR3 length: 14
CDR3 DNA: TGTGCCAGCAGCTTAGCGTTCGCCCAGTCCCAATACGTCTTC
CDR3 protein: CASSLAFAQSQYVF

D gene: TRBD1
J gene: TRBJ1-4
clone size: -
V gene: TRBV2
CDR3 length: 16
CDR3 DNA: TGTGCCAGCAAAAGCGGGGCAACAGGGGGCAATGAAAAACTGTTTTTT
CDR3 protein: CASKSGATGGNEKLFF

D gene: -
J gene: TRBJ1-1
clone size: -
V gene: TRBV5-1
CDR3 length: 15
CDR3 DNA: TGCGCCAGCAGCTTGGGCGCAGTCCGAGGCACTGAAGCTTTCTTT
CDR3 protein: CASSLGAVRGTEAFF

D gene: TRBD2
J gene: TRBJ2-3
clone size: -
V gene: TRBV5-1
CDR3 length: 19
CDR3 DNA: TGCGCCAGCAGCTGGGGACTAGCGGGAGCGATAGGGCTCGCAGATACGCAGTATTTT
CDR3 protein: CASSWGLAGAIGLADTQYF

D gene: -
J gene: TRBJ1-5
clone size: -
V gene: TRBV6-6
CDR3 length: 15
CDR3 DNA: TGTGCCAGCAGCGGAACCCGGGACACCGATCAGCCCCAGCATTTT
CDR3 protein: CASSGTRDTDQPQHF

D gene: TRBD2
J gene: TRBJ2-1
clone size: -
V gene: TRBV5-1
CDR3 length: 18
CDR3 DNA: TGCGCCAGCAGTGGGACTAGCGGGAGGGCCGGATCCTACAATGAGCAGTTCTTC
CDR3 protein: CASSGTSGRAGSYNEQFF

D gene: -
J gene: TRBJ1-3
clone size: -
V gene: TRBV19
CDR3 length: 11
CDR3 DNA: TGTGCCAGTAGCCGAGAGGACACCATATATTTT
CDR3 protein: CASSREDTIYF

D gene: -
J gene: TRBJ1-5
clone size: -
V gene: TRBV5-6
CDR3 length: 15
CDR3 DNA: TGTGCCAGCAGCTCAGAAAGCCAGGGTGGGCAGCCCCAGCATTTT
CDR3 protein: CASSSESQGGQPQHF

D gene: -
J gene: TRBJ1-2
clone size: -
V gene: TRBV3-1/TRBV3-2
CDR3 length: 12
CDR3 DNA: TGTGCCAGCAGCCAAGGGCAGGCTGGCTACACCTTC
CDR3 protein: CASSQGQAGYTF

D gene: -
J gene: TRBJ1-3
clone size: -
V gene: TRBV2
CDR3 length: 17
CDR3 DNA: TGTGCCAGCAGTGAAGGGACAGAAATCCGCTCTGGAAACACCATATATTTT
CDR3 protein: CASSEGTEIRSGNTIYF

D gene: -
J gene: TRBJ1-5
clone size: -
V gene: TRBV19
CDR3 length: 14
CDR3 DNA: TGTGCCAGTAGTTGGTCCGGAGTCAATCAGCCCCAGCATTTT
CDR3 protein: CASSWSGVNQPQHF

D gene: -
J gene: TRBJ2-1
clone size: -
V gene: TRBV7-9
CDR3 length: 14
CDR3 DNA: TGTGCCAGCAGCTTAGCTACCCAGAACGATGAGCAGTTCTTC
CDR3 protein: CASSLATQNDEQFF

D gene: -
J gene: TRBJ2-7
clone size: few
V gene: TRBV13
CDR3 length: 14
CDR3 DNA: TGTGCCAGCAGCTTAAACAGGGCTTCCTACGAGCAGTACTTC
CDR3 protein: CASSLNRASYEQYF

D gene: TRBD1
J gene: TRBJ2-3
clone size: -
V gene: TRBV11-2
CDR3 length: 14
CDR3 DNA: TGTGCCAGCACCGTGGGGACAGGTATGGATACGCAGTATTTT
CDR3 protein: CASTVGTGMDTQYF

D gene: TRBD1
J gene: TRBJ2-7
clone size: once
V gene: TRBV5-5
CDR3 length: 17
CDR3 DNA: TGTGCCAGCAGCCGCACCAACCCCGGGACAGGGTCATACGAGCAGTACTTC
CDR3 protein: CASSRTNPGTGSYEQYF

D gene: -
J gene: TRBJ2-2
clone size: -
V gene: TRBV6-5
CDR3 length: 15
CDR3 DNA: TGTGCCAGCAGTTCCTCCGGGACTGAGGGAGGGGAGCTGTTTTTT
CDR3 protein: CASSSSGTEGGELFF

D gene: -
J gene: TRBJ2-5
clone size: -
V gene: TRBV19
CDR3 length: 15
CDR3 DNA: TGTGCCAGTACTAGGGGCGGACAGCCTCAAGAGACCCAGTACTTC
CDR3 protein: CASTRGGQPQETQYF

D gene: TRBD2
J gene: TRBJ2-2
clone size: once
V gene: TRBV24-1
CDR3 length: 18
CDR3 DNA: TGTGCCACCAGTGATCCCTCGGGGGGGGACGGGGGCACCGGGGAGCTGTTTTTT
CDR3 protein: CATSDPSGGDGGTGELFF

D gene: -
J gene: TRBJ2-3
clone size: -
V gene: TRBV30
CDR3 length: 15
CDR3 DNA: TGTGCCTGGGGTCGCGGGACGTTCGCCTTAAATACGCAGTATTTT
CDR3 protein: CAWGRGTFALNTQYF

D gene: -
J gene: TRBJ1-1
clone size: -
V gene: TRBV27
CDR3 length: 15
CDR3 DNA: TGTGCCAGCAGTTTATTATGGGGCTCGGGCACTGAAGCTTTCTTT
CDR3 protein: CASSLLWGSGTEAFF

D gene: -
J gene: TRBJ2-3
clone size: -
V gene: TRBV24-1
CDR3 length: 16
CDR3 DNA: TGTGCCACCAGTGATAGGCGGGGCACTAGCACAGATACGCAGTATTTT
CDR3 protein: CATSDRRGTSTDTQYF

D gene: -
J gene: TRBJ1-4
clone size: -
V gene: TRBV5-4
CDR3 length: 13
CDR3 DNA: TGTGCCAGCAGCTTGGACAGAAATGAAAAACTGTTTTTT
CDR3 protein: CASSLDRNEKLFF

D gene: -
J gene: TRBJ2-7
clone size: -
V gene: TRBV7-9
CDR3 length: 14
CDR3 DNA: TGTGCCAGCAGCTTGGGGGGATGGACCTACGAGCAGTACTTC
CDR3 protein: CASSLGGWTYEQYF

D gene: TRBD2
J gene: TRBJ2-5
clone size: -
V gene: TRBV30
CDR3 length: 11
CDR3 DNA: TGTGCCTGGAGCCTCGGGACTAGACGGTACTTC
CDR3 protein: CAWSLGTRRYF

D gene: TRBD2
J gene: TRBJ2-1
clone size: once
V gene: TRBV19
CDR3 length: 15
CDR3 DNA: TGTGCCACCTACCCAGAGGGAGGGTATCAGGGTGAGCAGTTCTTC
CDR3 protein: CATYPEGGYQGEQFF

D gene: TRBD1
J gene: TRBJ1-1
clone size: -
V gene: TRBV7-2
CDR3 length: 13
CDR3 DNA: TGTGCCAGCTTGGAGGGGGCGAGCACTGAAGCTTTCTTT
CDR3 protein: CASLEGASTEAFF

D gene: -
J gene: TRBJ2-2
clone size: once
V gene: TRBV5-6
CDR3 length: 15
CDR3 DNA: TGTGCCAGCAGCTTCCAGAGGAGATGGACCGGGGAGCTGTTTTTT
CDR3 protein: CASSFQRRWTGELFF